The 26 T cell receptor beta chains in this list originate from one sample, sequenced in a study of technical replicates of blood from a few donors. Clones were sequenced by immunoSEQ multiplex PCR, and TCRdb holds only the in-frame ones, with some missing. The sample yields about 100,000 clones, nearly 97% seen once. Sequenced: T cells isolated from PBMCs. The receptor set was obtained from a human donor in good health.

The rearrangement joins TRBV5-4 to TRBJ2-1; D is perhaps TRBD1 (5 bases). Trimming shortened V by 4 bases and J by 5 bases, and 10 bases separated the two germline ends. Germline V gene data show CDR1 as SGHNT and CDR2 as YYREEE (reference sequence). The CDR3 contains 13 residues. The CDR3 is CASSIRQHNEQFF. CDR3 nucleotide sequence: TGTGCCAGCAGCATTCGACAGCACAATGAGCAGTTCTTC.

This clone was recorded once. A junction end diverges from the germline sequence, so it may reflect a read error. The CDR3 spells CASSDTAYTFSF. The CDR3, as DNA: TGCGCCAGCAGTGACACAGCCTATACATTCTCCTTC. The chain is built from TRBV10-1 and TRBJ1-2; no reliable D call. Germline CDR1 and CDR2: WNHNN and SYGVQD (reference sequence). The CDR3 loop spans 12 amino acids.

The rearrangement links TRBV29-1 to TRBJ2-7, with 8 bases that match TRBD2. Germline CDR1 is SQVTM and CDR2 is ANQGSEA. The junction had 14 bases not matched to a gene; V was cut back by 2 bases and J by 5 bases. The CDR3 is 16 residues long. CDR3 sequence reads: CSVESVAGQGLDEQYF. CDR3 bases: TGCAGCGTTGAAAGCGTAGCGGGACAAGGACTCGACGAGCAGTACTTC.

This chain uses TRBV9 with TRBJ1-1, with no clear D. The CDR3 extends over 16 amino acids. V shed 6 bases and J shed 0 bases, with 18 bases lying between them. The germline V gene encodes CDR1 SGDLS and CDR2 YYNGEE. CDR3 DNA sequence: TGTGCCAGCAACGAACCGTTCGAGGCCATGAACACTGAAGCTTTCTTT. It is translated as CASNEPFEAMNTEAFF.

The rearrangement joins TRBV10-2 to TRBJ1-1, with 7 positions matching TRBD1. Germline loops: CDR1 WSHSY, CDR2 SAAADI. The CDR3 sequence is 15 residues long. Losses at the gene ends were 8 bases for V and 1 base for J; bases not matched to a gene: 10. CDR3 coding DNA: TGCGCCAGCTCGGATGGGACAGCAAAGAACACTGAAGCTTTCTTT. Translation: CASSDGTAKNTEAFF.

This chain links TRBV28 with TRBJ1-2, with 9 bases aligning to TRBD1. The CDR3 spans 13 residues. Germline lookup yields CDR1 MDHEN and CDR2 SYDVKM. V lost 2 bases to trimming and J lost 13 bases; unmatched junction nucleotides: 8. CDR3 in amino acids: CASSLRGTGFCTF. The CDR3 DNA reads TGTGCCAGCAGTTTAAGAGGGACAGGGTTTTGCACCTTC.

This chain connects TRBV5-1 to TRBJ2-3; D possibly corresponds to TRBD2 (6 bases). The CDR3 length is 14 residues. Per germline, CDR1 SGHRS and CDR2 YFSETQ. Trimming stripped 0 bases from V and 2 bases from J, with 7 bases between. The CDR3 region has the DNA TGCGCCAGCAGCTTGGCGGGACTCACAGATACGCAGTATTTT. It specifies CASSLAGLTDTQYF.

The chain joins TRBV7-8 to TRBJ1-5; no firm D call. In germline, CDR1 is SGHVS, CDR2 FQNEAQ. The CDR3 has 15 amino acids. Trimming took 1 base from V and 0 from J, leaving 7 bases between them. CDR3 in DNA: TGTGCCAGCAGCTTAGGGAGAGATAGCAATCAGCCCCAGCATTTT. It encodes CASSLGRDSNQPQHF.

CDR3 residues: CASSQRRAGSNDGYTF. CDR3 sequence (DNA): TGTGCCAGCAGCCAACGGAGGGCAGGGAGTAATGATGGCTACACCTTC. This rearrangement joins TRBV14 to TRBJ1-2; TRBD1 is a possible D gene (5 bases). Trimming shortened V by 2 bases and J by 6 bases, and 19 bases separated the two germline ends. The germline V gene encodes CDR1 SGHDN and CDR2 FVKESK. The CDR3 has 16 residues.

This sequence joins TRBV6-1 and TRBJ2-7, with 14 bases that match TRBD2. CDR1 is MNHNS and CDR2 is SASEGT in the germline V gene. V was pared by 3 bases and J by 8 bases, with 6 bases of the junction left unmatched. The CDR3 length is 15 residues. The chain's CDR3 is CASSEEGLAGGKQYF. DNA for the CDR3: TGTGCCAGCAGTGAGGAAGGACTAGCGGGAGGTAAGCAGTACTTC.

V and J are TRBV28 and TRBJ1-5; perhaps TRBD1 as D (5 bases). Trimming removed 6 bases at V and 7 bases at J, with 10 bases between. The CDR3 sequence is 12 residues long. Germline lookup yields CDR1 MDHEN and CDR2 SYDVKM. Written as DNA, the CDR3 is TGTGCCAGCAGGGACACCTCCCAGCCCCAGCATTTT. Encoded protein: CASRDTSQPQHF.

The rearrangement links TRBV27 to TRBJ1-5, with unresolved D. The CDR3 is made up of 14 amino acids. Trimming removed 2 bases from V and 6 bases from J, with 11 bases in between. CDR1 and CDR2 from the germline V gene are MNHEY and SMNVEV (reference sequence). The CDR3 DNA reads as TGTGCCAGCAGTTTACGAGAGCGGTTTCAGCCCCAGCATTTT. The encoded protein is CASSLRERFQPQHF.

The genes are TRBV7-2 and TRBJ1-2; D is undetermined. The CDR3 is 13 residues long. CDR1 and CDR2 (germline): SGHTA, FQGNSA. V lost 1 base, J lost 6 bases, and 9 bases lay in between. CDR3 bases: TGTGCCAGCAGCTTAGATGGCCTCCATGGCTACACCTTC. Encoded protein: CASSLDGLHGYTF. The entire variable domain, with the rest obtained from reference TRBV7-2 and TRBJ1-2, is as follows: GAGVSQSPSNKVTEKGKDVELRCDPISGHTALYWYRQSLGQGLEFLIYFQGNSAPDKSGLPSDRFSAERTGGSVSTLTIQRTQQEDSAVYLCASSLDGLHGYTFGSGTRLTVV.

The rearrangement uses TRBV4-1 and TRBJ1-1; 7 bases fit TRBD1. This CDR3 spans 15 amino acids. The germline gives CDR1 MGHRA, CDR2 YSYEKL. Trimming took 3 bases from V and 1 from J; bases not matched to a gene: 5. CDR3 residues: CASSQGAGGNTEAFF. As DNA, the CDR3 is TGCGCCAGCAGCCAGGGGGCAGGGGGGAACACTGAAGCTTTCTTT.

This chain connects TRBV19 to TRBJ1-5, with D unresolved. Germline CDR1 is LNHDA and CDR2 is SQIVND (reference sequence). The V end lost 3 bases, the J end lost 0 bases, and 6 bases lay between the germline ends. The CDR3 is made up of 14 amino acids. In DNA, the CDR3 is TGTGCCAGTAGTATCAGTGATAGCAATCAGCCCCAGCATTTT. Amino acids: CASSISDSNQPQHF.

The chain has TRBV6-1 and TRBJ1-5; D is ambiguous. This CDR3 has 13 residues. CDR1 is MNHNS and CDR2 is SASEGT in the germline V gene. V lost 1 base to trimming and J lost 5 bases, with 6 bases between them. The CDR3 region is CASSEVSDQPQHF. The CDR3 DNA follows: TGTGCCAGCAGTGAAGTGAGCGATCAGCCCCAGCATTTT.

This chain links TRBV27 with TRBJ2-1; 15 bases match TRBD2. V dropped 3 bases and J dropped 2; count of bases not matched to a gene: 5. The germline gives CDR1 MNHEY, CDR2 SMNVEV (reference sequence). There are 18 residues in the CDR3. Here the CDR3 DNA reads TGTGCCAGCAGTTTCGGACTAGCGGGAGGGGGGGCCTACAATGAGCAGTTCTTC. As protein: CASSFGLAGGGAYNEQFF.

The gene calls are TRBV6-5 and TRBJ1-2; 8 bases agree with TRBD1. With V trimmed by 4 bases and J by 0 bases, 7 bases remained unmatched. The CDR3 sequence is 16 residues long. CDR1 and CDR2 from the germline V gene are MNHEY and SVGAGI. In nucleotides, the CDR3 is TGTGCCAGCAGTTCAGGGGGCCATGAGGCTAACTATGGCTACACCTTC. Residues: CASSSGGHEANYGYTF.

The CDR3 DNA follows: TGTGCCAGCAGCTTCGGACTAGCTGATACGCAGTATTTT. Its translation is CASSFGLADTQYF. V gene TRBV7-3 combines with J gene TRBJ2-3, with TRBD2 matching over 8 bases. The V gene's germline CDR1 is SGHTA and CDR2 FQGTGA. This CDR3 is 13 amino acids long. The ends lost 3 bases at V and 6 bases at J; junction bases unmatched: 2. Full variable domain (rest looked up from reference TRBV7-3 and TRBJ2-3): GAGVSQTPSNKVTEKGKYVELRCDPISGHTALYWYRQSLGQGPEFLIYFQGTGAADDSGLPNDRFFAVRPEGSVSTLKIQRTERGDSAVYLCASSFGLADTQYFGPGTRLTVL.

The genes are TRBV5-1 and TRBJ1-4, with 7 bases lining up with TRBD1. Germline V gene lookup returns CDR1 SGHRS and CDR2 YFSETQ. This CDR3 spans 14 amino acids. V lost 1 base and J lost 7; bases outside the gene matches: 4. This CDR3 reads CASSLRGLSEKLFF. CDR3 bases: TGCGCCAGCAGCTTGAGGGGGCTCAGTGAAAAACTGTTTTTT. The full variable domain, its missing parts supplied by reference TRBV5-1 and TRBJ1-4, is KAGVTQTPRYLIKTRGQQVTLSCSPISGHRSVSWYQQTPGQGLQFLFEYFSETQRNKGNFPGRFSGRQFSNSRSEMNVSTLELGDSALYLCASSLRGLSEKLFFGSGTQLSVL.

As DNA, the CDR3 is TGTGCCAGCAGCTTGGGAGGGACAGGGATTGTGTATAGCAATCAGCCCCAGCATTTT. Protein sequence: CASSLGGTGIVYSNQPQHF. The chain joins TRBV5-5 to TRBJ1-5; 9 nucleotides line up with TRBD1. The CDR3 is 19 residues long. Unmatched junction bases numbered 10, after V lost 0 bases and J lost 0 bases. Germline lookup yields CDR1 SGHKS and CDR2 YYEKEE (reference sequence).

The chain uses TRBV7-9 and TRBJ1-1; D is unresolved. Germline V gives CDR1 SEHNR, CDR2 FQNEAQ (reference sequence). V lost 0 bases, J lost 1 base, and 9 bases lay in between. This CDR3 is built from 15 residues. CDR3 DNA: TGTGCCAGCAGCTTAGCTCGCCGCGCGAACACTGAAGCTTTCTTT. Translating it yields CASSLARRANTEAFF.

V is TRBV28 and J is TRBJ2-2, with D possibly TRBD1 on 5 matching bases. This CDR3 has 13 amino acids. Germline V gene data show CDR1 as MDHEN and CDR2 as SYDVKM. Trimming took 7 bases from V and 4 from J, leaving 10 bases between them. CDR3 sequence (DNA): TGTGCCAGCAATAGGGGTACCACCGGGGAGCTGTTTTTT. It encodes CASNRGTTGELFF.

CDR3 loop: CASSLASQTSGSEQFF. The CDR3 nucleotides are TGCGCCAGCAGCTTGGCGTCGCAGACTAGCGGTAGTGAGCAGTTCTTC. The J gene is TRBJ2-1, the V gene TRBV5-1, with TRBD2 matching 9 bases. The germline CDR1 and CDR2 sequences are SGHRS and YFSETQ. The V gene end was trimmed by 0 bases and the J gene end by 9 bases; junction bases not matched to a gene: 10. This CDR3 region has 16 residues.

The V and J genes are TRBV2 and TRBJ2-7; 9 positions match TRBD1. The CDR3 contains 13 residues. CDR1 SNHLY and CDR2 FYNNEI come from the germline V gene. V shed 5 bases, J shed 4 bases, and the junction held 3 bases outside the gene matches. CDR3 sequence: CASSTGQGYEQYF. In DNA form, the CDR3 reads TGTGCCAGCAGTACGGGACAGGGTTACGAGCAGTACTTC.

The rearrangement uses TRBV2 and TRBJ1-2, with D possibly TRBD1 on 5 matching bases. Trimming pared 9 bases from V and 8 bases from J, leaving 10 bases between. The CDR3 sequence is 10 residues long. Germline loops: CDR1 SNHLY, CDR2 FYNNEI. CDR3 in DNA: TGTGCCAGACAGGCGAACGGCTACACCTTC. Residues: CARQANGYTF.